The 21 T cell receptor beta chains listed next were all sequenced from one sample in a study of blood T cell repertoires in COVID-19 (dated by TCRdb to the early 2020s). The library was generated by the immunoSEQ multiplex PCR assay. TCRdb obtained this table from immuneACCESS and retained in-frame rearrangements with V and J assigned. These tables miss some clones; where compared with another copy, unresolved V genes account for less than half of the shortfall, and the remainder is unexplained. For this sample the table gives under 150,000 clones, of which over 70% were detected only once. 15% to 25% of the sample belongs to the ten largest clones. The material sequenced was peripheral blood. These receptors came from a man older than 75 with acute or convalescent COVID-19.

J is TRBJ2-7 and V is TRBV27; tentatively, D is TRBD2 (5 bases). V lost 5 bases to trimming and J lost 1 base, with 18 bases between them. Per the germline V gene, CDR1 is MNHEY and CDR2 is SMNVEV (reference sequence). The CDR3 consists of 16 residues. Here the CDR3 reads CASSPSLRRTSYEQYF. The CDR3, as DNA: TGTGCCAGCAGTCCCTCATTGCGGCGGACTTCCTACGAGCAGTACTTC.

The CDR3 here is CASRPGQGNYEQYF. Written as DNA, the CDR3 is TGTGCCAGCCGACCGGGACAGGGAAACTACGAGCAGTACTTC. This chain joins TRBV6-5 and TRBJ2-7; TRBD1 matches 9 bases. V lost 8 bases and J lost 3; bases outside the gene matches: 8. Germline lookup yields CDR1 MNHEY and CDR2 SVGAGI. The CDR3 has 14 amino acids.

The chain uses TRBV3-1 (or the pseudogene TRBV3-2) and TRBJ1-5, with 8 bases matching TRBD1. Per germline, CDR1 LGHDT and CDR2 YNNKEL (reference sequence). The CDR3 is made up of 15 amino acids. V was clipped by 1 base and J by 7 bases; unmatched bases: 6. The DNA for the CDR3 is TGTGCCAGCAGCCAAGGGTCAGGGGGCGGACAGCCCCAGCATTTT. Translation: CASSQGSGGGQPQHF.

The CDR3 sequence is CASSYTAARPTSYNEQFF. The CDR3 DNA is TGTGCCAGCAGTTACACTGCTGCCAGGCCAACCTCCTACAATGAGCAGTTCTTC. The J gene is TRBJ2-1, the V gene TRBV6-2 or TRBV6-3; no reliable D call. The CDR3 extends over 18 amino acids. Germline lookup yields CDR1 MNHEY and CDR2 SVGEGT. V dropped 2 bases and J dropped 0 bases, with 17 bases sitting between them.

This clone was picked up many times. The J gene is TRBJ2-7, the V gene TRBV30; D gene unclear. Germline V lookup: CDR1 GTSNPN, CDR2 SVGIG (reference sequence). This CDR3 has 12 amino acids. V was shortened by 2 bases and J by 5 bases, with 10 bases between the two germline ends. The CDR3 bases are TGTGCCTGGAGTTATAACTACGACGAGCAGTACTTC. It yields the protein CAWSYNYDEQYF.

The chain carries TRBV5-1 and TRBJ2-7; tentatively, D is TRBD2 (6 bases). V gave up 2 bases and J gave up 6 bases, with 12 bases separating them. The germline V gene has CDR1 SGHRS and CDR2 YFSETQ. CDR3 length: 13 amino acids. The CDR3 spells CASSLSLEGEQYF. The CDR3 nucleotides read TGCGCCAGCAGCTTAAGTTTGGAGGGCGAGCAGTACTTC. The full variable domain, in which reference TRBV5-1 and TRBJ2-7 provide the parts outside the CDR3, is KAGVTQTPRYLIKTRGQQVTLSCSPISGHRSVSWYQQTPGQGLQFLFEYFSETQRNKGNFPGRFSGRQFSNSRSEMNVSTLELGDSALYLCASSLSLEGEQYFGPGTRLTVT.

This clone was detected only once. The chain combines TRBV6-1 with TRBJ1-2; unclear D gene. V was clipped by 3 bases and J by 4 bases, with 9 bases between them. From germline, CDR1 is MNHNS and CDR2 SASEGT. The CDR3 is 13 amino acids. The CDR3 DNA follows: TGTGCCAGCAGTGATGGAGCATTCTATGGCTACACCTTC. Protein: CASSDGAFYGYTF.

CDR3 loop: CASSIDLRTAGSEAFF. Here the CDR3 DNA reads TGTGCCAGTAGTATAGATCTCAGGACAGCGGGATCTGAAGCTTTCTTT. The genes are TRBV19 and TRBJ1-1, with D possibly being TRBD1 (6 bases). This CDR3 spans 16 amino acids. V was cut by 0 bases and J by 6 bases, with 17 bases left in between. Germline V gene lookup returns CDR1 LNHDA and CDR2 SQIVND (reference sequence).

The V and J genes are TRBV12-5 and TRBJ1-2; no definite D call. Between the trimmed V and J ends, which lost 4 bases and 5 bases, there was a span of 5 bases. The germline V gene encodes CDR1 LGHNT and CDR2 FRNRAP. The CDR3 has 11 residues. CDR3 DNA sequence: TGTGCTAGTGGTTACAGATATGGCTACACCTTC. Amino acids: CASGYRYGYTF.

The genes are TRBV11-2 and TRBJ2-5; possible D gene TRBD2, 7 bases. V lost 5 bases, J lost 7 bases, and 20 bases lay in between. From germline, CDR1 is SGHAT and CDR2 FQNNGV. The CDR3 extends over 15 amino acids. CDR3 sequence (DNA): TGTGCCAGCAGCCGGGGGGCTAGCGGACCTGGGACCCAGTACTTC. It encodes CASSRGASGPGTQYF.

This chain links TRBV5-1 with TRBJ2-2; possibly TRBD2 for D (5 bases). CDR1 SGHRS and CDR2 YFSETQ come from the germline V gene. This CDR3 region has 15 residues. V dropped 0 bases and J dropped 7 bases, with 13 bases sitting between them. The CDR3 coding sequence is TGCGCCAGCAGCTTGGATACGGGGATCGGCGGGGAGCTGTTTTTT. Its protein is CASSLDTGIGGELFF.

The V gene is TRBV2, the J gene TRBJ1-2; D is unresolved. The length of the CDR3 is 16 residues. The germline V gene has CDR1 SNHLY and CDR2 FYNNEI. V dropped 7 bases and J dropped 0 bases, with 18 bases sitting between them. CDR3 sequence reads: CASNRNGQLSNYGYTF. The CDR3 nucleotides are TGTGCCAGCAATCGAAATGGGCAGCTATCTAACTATGGCTACACCTTC.

This clone has more than one count but fewer than ten. The CDR3 region is CARSLEGLGGGTQYF. In DNA form, the CDR3 reads TGTGCCAGAAGCTTGGAGGGACTTGGTGGGGGAACCCAGTACTTC. The chain is built from TRBV5-3 and TRBJ2-5; perhaps TRBD2 as D (6 bases). TRBV5-3 belongs to the ORF category, with a function that is uncertain. Trimming removed 0 bases from V and 8 bases from J, with 17 bases in between. The CDR3 runs to 15 residues.

V and J are TRBV12-2 and TRBJ2-6; the DNA was not compared with TRBD1, the D call given in the table. TRBV12-2 is annotated as a pseudogene. The CDR3 totals 18 residues. The CDR3 protein is CASRVPGQVLSGANVLTF. The CDR3 coding sequence is TGTGCAAGTCGCGTACCGGGACAGGTGCTCTCTGGGGCCAACGTCCTGACTTTC.

V gene TRBV5-8 combines with J gene TRBJ2-1, with TRBD1 matching over 9 bases. V shed 4 bases and J 7 bases; nucleotides not matched to a gene: 9. The V gene's germline CDR1 is SGHTS and CDR2 YDEGEE. The CDR3 is 15 residues long. The CDR3 DNA reads TGTGCCAGCAGCCGGGACAGGGTTTGGGGTAATGAGCAGTTCTTC. Encoded protein: CASSRDRVWGNEQFF. Complete variable domain (other parts from reference TRBV5-8 and TRBJ2-1): EAGVTQSPTHLIKTRGQQATLRCSPISGHTSVYWYQQALGLGLQFLLWYDEGEERNRGNFPPRFSGRQFPNYSSELNVNALELEDSALYLCASSRDRVWGNEQFFGPGTRLTVL.

The chain has TRBV7-2 and TRBJ2-7; TRBD1 might be the D (6 bases). The CDR3 consists of 13 residues. The V and J ends lost 2 bases and 5 bases respectively, with 10 bases between them. The germline gives CDR1 SGHTA, CDR2 FQGNSA. The CDR3 nucleotides read TGTGCCAGCAGCTTAATACAGGGCAACGAGCAGTACTTC. Protein sequence: CASSLIQGNEQYF.

The rearrangement links TRBV5-8 to TRBJ2-7, with D possibly matching TRBD1 (6 bases). Germline assignment: CDR1 SGHTS and CDR2 YDEGEE. The V end lost 4 bases, the J end lost 6 bases, and 20 bases lay between the germline ends. The CDR3 contains 15 residues. This CDR3 reads CASSLKTYRVREQYF. The CDR3 region has the DNA TGTGCCAGCAGCCTAAAGACCTACAGGGTGCGCGAGCAGTACTTC.

The CDR3 region is CASSLETGPNNEQFF. DNA for the CDR3: TGTGCCAGCAGCTTAGAAACAGGGCCCAACAATGAGCAGTTCTTC. The chain has TRBV7-7 and TRBJ2-1; possibly TRBD1 for D (6 bases). The CDR3 totals 15 residues. Trimming cost V 1 base and J 5 bases, with 12 bases left between them. Germline assignment: CDR1 SSHAT and CDR2 FNYEAQ (reference sequence).

The V gene is TRBV5-6, the J gene TRBJ1-6, with D unresolved. CDR1 is SGHDT, CDR2 YYEEEE, per germline. This CDR3 spans 15 amino acids. V was cut by 0 bases and J by 5 bases, with 9 bases left in between. The DNA of the CDR3 is TGTGCCAGCAGCTTGGGGAGACGGGATAATTCACCCCTCCACTTT. This codes for CASSLGRRDNSPLHF.

The CDR3 DNA is TGCGCCAGCAGCCAAGATCTGACGGGGGGGCCGACAGATACGCAGTATTTT. Protein: CASSQDLTGGPTDTQYF. This chain uses TRBV4-3 with TRBJ2-3, with TRBD2 matching 8 bases. This CDR3 comprises 17 residues. Losses at the gene ends were 0 bases for V and 3 bases for J; bases not matched to a gene: 8. In germline, CDR1 is LGHNA, CDR2 YSLEER.

This clone came up many times. J is TRBJ2-2 and V is TRBV5-5, with 7 bases aligning to TRBD1. Per germline, CDR1 SGHKS and CDR2 YYEKEE (reference sequence). The V gene end was trimmed by 4 bases and the J gene end by 11 bases; junction bases not matched to a gene: 20. The CDR3 is 17 residues long. The CDR3 nucleotides are TGTGCCAGCAGCCCAGAGAAGGGGGCAGGGTCTCTCGGCGAGCTGTTTTTT. As protein: CASSPEKGAGSLGELFF.